This TCR beta chain stems from a study of T-cell memory formation after mild COVID-19. This clonotype appeared a single time. Constant-segment-primed 5'RACE gave TCR alpha and TCR beta cDNA libraries with sample barcodes and UMIs. TCRdb processed the 5' RACE reads anew with MiXCR; each CDR3 protein has one entry. The repertoire has under 150,000 distinct CDR3 sequences, about 20% of them found once; the top ten carry about 42%. The CDR3 has 15 amino acids. J was trimmed by 8 bases and V by 5 bases; bases with no gene match: 10. Germline V gives CDR1 SGHTA, CDR2 FQGTGA. Source material: PBMCs or a T cell subset sorted from them (not recorded which). The origin of this receptor is a man younger than 35 who had mild COVID-19 (a few samples of this study predate the infection). Cell type and time point are not known. The chain carries TRBV7-3 and TRBJ2-1, with TRBD2 matching 9 bases. This CDR3 is CASSPAGGPFYEQFF. In nucleotides, the CDR3 is TGTGCCAGCAGCCCGGCGGGGGGGCCGTTCTATGAGCAGTTCTTC.